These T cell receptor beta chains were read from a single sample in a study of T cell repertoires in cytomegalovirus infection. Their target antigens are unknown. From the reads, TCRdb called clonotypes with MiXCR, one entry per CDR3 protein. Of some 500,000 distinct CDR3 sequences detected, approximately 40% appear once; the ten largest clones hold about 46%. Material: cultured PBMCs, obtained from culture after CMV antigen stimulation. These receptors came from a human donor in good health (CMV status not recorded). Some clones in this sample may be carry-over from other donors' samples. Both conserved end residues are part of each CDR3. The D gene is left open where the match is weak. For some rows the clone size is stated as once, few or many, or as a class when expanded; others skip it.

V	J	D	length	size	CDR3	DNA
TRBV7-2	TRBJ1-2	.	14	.	CASSLEGRTYGYTF	TGTGCCAGCAGCCTAGAGGGACGGACCTATGGCTACACCTTC
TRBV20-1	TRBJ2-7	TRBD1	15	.	CSARGAGTGWYEQYF	TGCAGTGCTAGGGGGGCCGGGACAGGGTGGTACGAGCAGTACTTC
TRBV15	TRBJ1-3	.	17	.	CATSRDPGGASGNTIYF	TGTGCCACCAGCAGAGATCCCGGGGGCGCAAGTGGAAACACCATATATTTT
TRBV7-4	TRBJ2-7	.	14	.	CASSLVGDAYEQYF	TGTGCCAGCAGCTTGGTGGGAGACGCCTACGAGCAGTACTTC
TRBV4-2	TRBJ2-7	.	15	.	CASSQDTELTYEQYF	TGTGCCAGCAGCCAAGATACCGAGTTAACCTACGAGCAGTACTTC
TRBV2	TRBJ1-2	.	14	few	CASSDRTLAYGYTF	TGTGCCAGCAGTGATAGGACACTAGCCTATGGCTACACCTTC
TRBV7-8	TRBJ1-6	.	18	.	CASSLALARGRLNSPLHF	TGTGCCAGCAGCTTAGCACTAGCGAGGGGACGGTTAAATTCACCCCTCCACTTT
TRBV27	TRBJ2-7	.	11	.	CASSGRFEQYF	TGTGCCAGCAGTGGAAGATTCGAGCAGTACTTC
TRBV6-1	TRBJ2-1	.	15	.	CASSDGGLGFSEQFF	TGTGCCAGCAGTGATGGGGGGCTGGGCTTTAGTGAGCAGTTCTTC
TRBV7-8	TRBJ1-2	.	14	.	CASSPSSGYYGYTF	TGTGCCAGCAGCCCGAGTTCGGGGTACTATGGCTACACCTTC
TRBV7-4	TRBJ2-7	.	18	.	CASSLASFTGKIPYEQYF	TGTGCCAGCAGCTTAGCGTCTTTCACAGGCAAAATCCCCTACGAGCAGTACTTC
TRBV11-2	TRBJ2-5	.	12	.	CASKRQQETQYF	TGTGCCAGCAAGAGACAGCAAGAGACCCAGTACTTC
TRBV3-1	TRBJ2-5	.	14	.	CASSLISSQETQYF	TGTGCCAGCAGCCTCATCTCCTCCCAAGAGACCCAGTACTTC
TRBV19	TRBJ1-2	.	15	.	CASTIRGRQDYGYTF	TGTGCCAGTACCATTCGCGGGAGACAGGATTATGGCTACACCTTC
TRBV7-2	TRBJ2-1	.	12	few	CAVPGGSNEQFF	TGTGCCGTTCCAGGAGGTAGCAATGAGCAGTTCTTC
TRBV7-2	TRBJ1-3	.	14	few	CASSLAHSGNTIYF	TGTGCCAGCAGCTTAGCACATTCTGGAAACACCATATATTTT
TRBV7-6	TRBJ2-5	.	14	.	CASSPGVDSETQYF	TGTGCCAGCAGCCCAGGGGTGGACTCGGAGACCCAGTACTTC
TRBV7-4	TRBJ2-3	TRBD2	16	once	CASSPRGGLAVFTQYF	TGTGCCAGCAGCCCGCGCGGGGGACTAGCGGTATTTACGCAGTATTTT
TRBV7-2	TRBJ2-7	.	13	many	CASSLRGNYEQYF	TGTGCCAGCAGCTTAAGAGGGAACTACGAGCAGTACTTC
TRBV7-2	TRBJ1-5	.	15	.	CASSVRSGDNQPQHF	TGTGCCAGCAGCGTTAGATCAGGGGATAATCAGCCCCAGCATTTT
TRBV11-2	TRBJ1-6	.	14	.	CASSLEGFGSPLHF	TGTGCCAGCAGCTTAGAAGGGTTTGGATCACCCCTCCACTTT
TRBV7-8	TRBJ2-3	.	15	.	CASSLVSVSADTQYF	TGTGCCAGCAGCTTAGTATCGGTCTCGGCAGATACGCAGTATTTT
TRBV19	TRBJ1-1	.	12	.	CASSIAGTEAFF	TGTGCCAGTAGTATAGCAGGGACTGAAGCTTTCTTT
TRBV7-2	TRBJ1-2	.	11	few	CASSLVLGYTF	TGTGCCAGCAGCTTAGTGCTTGGCTACACCTTC
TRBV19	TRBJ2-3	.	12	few	CASRGRADTQYF	TGTGCCAGTAGAGGACGAGCAGATACGCAGTATTTT
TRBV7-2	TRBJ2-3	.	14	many	CASSLMKSTDTQYF	TGTGCCAGCAGCTTAATGAAGAGCACAGATACGCAGTATTTT
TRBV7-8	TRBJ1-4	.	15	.	CASSPGRTEVEKLFF	TGTGCCAGCAGCCCGGGGAGGACAGAGGTTGAAAAACTGTTTTTT